This T cell receptor (beta chain) was retrieved from a study of blood T cell repertoires in COVID-19. Per the original methods: Amplification of reference gene primers was used by the study to estimate nucleated cell counts. The method was immunoSEQ multiplex PCR; TCRdb's version includes in-frame clones alone and lacks a portion of them. The V and J calls and clone size come from that table; D and trimming were worked out from the DNA. The sample gives fewer than 250,000 clones, 86% of which show up once; 5% to 7% is in the top ten. The material sequenced was peripheral blood. The receptor was derived from a woman of 80 years or more with COVID-19, enrolled during active disease.

In DNA form, the CDR3 reads TGTGCCTGGAGTTTACAGGGTGCCTATGGCTACACCTTC. It encodes CAWSLQGAYGYTF. The genes are TRBV30 and TRBJ1-2; perhaps TRBD1 as D (6 bases). Trimming pared 2 bases from V and 4 bases from J, leaving 11 bases between. The germline V gene encodes CDR1 GTSNPN and CDR2 SVGIG (reference sequence). The CDR3 loop spans 13 amino acids.